A single sample is the source of the 24 T cell receptor beta chains below, sequenced in a study of CD8 T cells in ankylosing spondylitis. TCRdb reanalysed the 5' RACE reads using MiXCR and keeps one entry per CDR3 protein. The sample shows about 240,000 distinct CDR3 sequences, 8.6% of them seen only once. The material sequenced was blood, either unsorted or a sorted T cell fraction (not recorded which). The receptors derive from a male donor with ankylosing spondylitis or in good health (not recorded which).

This clonotype was seen many times. The chain is built from TRBV5-1 and TRBJ1-1; D ambiguous. CDR3 size: 14 residues. Germline CDR1 reads SGHRS; CDR2 reads YFSETQ. V lost 4 bases, J lost 6 bases, and 16 bases lay in between. The CDR3 spells CASSPETVTAEAFF. CDR3 sequence (DNA): TGCGCCAGCAGCCCAGAGACTGTCACCGCTGAAGCTTTCTTT. The whole variable domain, remainder taken from reference TRBV5-1 and TRBJ1-1, is KAGVTQTPRYLIKTRGQQVTLSCSPISGHRSVSWYQQTPGQGLQFLFEYFSETQRNKGNFPGRFSGRQFSNSRSEMNVSTLELGDSALYLCASSPETVTAEAFFGQGTRLTVV.

There are many counts of this clonotype. One junction end disagrees with the germline gene, perhaps due to a read error. This chain links TRBV7-2 with TRBJ2-1, with 7 positions matching TRBD2. The CDR3 contains 14 residues. Germline CDR1 and CDR2: SGHTA and FQGNSA. CDR3 nucleotides: TGTGCCAGCAGTTTAGCGGGTCCCTACAATGAGCAGTTCTTC. It encodes CASSLAGPYNEQFF.

This clonotype showed up many times. The V gene is TRBV7-9, the J gene TRBJ1-6; D might be TRBD1 (5 bases). Trimming left V 5 bases short and J 9 bases short, with 11 bases between. CDR1 and CDR2 from the germline V gene are SEHNR and FQNEAQ (reference sequence). The CDR3 is made up of 13 amino acids. This chain's CDR3 is CASSRPGTSPLHF. Here the CDR3 DNA reads TGTGCCAGCAGCCGACCAGGGACTTCACCCCTCCACTTT.

The CDR3 DNA reads as TGTGCCTGGAGTGTAGCCCACAATCAGCCCCAGCATTTT. This sequence encodes CAWSVAHNQPQHF. The chain recombines TRBV30 with TRBJ1-5; no reliable D call. This CDR3 has 13 residues. V lost 0 bases to trimming and J lost 3 bases, with 6 bases between them. Germline-derived CDR1 and CDR2 are GTSNPN and SVGIG (reference sequence).

This clonotype was counted at least ten times. This chain uses TRBV11-2 with TRBJ1-1, with TRBD1 as a possible D gene (5 bases). Trimming removed 5 bases from V and 2 bases from J, with 24 bases in between. The CDR3 has 18 residues. Germline V gives CDR1 SGHAT, CDR2 FQNNGV. As DNA, the CDR3 is TGTGCCAGCAGCATACAAGTATTGGGACCTTATACTAACACTGAAGCTTTCTTT. Translating gives CASSIQVLGPYTNTEAFF.

This clonotype was seen repeatedly, ten times or more. The chain has TRBV5-1 and TRBJ1-1; D is possibly TRBD1 (5 bases). The CDR3 length is 14 residues. The ends were cut back, 6 bases at V and 5 bases at J, with 17 bases in the middle. Germline CDR1 is SGHRS and CDR2 is YFSETQ. CDR3 residues: CASNLPGDGTEAFF. DNA for the CDR3: TGCGCCAGCAACCTCCCGGGGGACGGGACTGAAGCTTTCTTT.

V and J are TRBV25-1 and TRBJ1-3, with D possibly TRBD1 on 6 matching bases. Per the germline V gene, CDR1 is MGHDK and CDR2 is SYGVNS. The CDR3 contains 17 residues. Trimming shortened V by 3 bases and J by 0 bases, and 15 bases separated the two germline ends. The CDR3 region is CASSEGGRQLSGNTIYF. The CDR3 DNA follows: TGTGCCAGCAGTGAGGGGGGCAGACAGCTCTCTGGAAACACCATATATTTT.

The rearrangement uses TRBV30 and TRBJ2-3; D is possibly TRBD1 (5 bases). V dropped 0 bases and J dropped 4 bases, with 11 bases sitting between them. The CDR3 length is 14 residues. In germline, CDR1 is GTSNPN, CDR2 SVGIG (reference sequence). Here the CDR3 reads CAWSVGQGSDTQYF. Written as DNA, the CDR3 is TGTGCCTGGAGTGTAGGGCAGGGATCAGATACGCAGTATTTT.

This clonotype was recorded at least ten times. The rearrangement joins TRBV10-3 to TRBJ1-1; 7 bases agree with TRBD1. The trim removed 1 base at V and 10 bases at J, leaving 6 bases unmatched. In germline, CDR1 is ENHRY, CDR2 SYGVKD. The CDR3 covers 13 residues. The CDR3 sequence: CAISEFVRTGAFF. CDR3 nucleotides: TGTGCCATCAGTGAGTTCGTAAGGACAGGAGCTTTCTTT.

The table lists this clonotype with many counts. The V and J genes are TRBV5-1 and TRBJ2-3; tentative D call: TRBD2 (7 bases). The CDR3 sequence is 15 residues long. V was clipped by 2 bases and J by 4 bases, with 14 bases between them. The germline gives CDR1 SGHRS, CDR2 YFSETQ. The CDR3 is CASSFGGRDPDTQYF. CDR3 DNA: TGCGCCAGCAGCTTCGGGGGGCGCGACCCAGATACGCAGTATTTT.

This clonotype was detected many times. The chain has TRBV4-3 and TRBJ1-1, with 7 bases lining up with TRBD1. The V gene's germline CDR1 is LGHNA and CDR2 YSLEER. This CDR3 contains 16 residues. V lost 1 base to trimming and J lost 4 bases; unmatched junction nucleotides: 9. CDR3 nucleotides: TGCGCCAGCAGCCAAGCCACGACAGGGTCGGGCACTGAAGCTTTCTTT. Amino acid sequence: CASSQATTGSGTEAFF.

This chain uses TRBV3-1 with TRBJ2-5; TRBD2 agrees at 7 bases. Trimming removed 10 bases from V and 0 bases from J; junction bases left unmatched: 17. The CDR3 sequence is 17 residues long. Germline V gene lookup returns CDR1 LGHDT and CDR2 YNNKEL (reference sequence). This chain's CDR3 is CATCQDWGGPDQETQYF. CDR3 nucleotide sequence: TGTGCCACCTGCCAAGACTGGGGAGGGCCTGACCAAGAGACCCAGTACTTC.

This chain uses TRBV27 with TRBJ2-1; 12 nucleotides agree with TRBD1. With V trimmed by 0 bases and J by 9 bases, 6 bases remained unmatched. This CDR3 spans 16 amino acids. Germline V gene lookup returns CDR1 MNHEY and CDR2 SMNVEV (reference sequence). The CDR3 DNA sequence: TGTGCCAGCAGTTTATCGACGGGACAGGGGGCTGGTGAGCAGTTCTTC. Its protein product is CASSLSTGQGAGEQFF.

This rearrangement joins TRBV12-3 or TRBV12-4 to TRBJ2-2; 10 nucleotides agree with TRBD2. There are 19 residues in the CDR3. V lost 1 base to trimming and J lost 0 bases; unmatched junction nucleotides: 8. This CDR3 reads CASSLGLAGVFANTGELFF. Written as DNA, the CDR3 is TGTGCCAGCAGTTTAGGACTAGCGGGTGTTTTCGCGAACACCGGGGAGCTGTTTTTT.

This clonotype was detected many times. In DNA, the CDR3 is TGTGCCAGCGACCTGGCAGGGAAGGGGGAGACCCAGTACTTC. It is translated as CASDLAGKGETQYF. This chain uses TRBV6-2 or TRBV6-3 with TRBJ2-5; TRBD1 is a possible D gene (5 bases). Germline V gene sequence: CDR1 MNHEY, CDR2 SVGEGT. The CDR3 consists of 14 residues. V lost 8 bases and J 5 bases, leaving 18 bases between the germline ends.

This clonotype showed up many times. The chain carries TRBV29-1 and TRBJ2-2, with unresolved D. CDR3 length: 11 amino acids. V lost 7 bases to trimming and J lost 1 base, with 4 bases between them. Germline-derived CDR1 and CDR2 are SQVTM and ANQGSEA. The CDR3 protein is CSGRNTGELFF. In nucleotides, the CDR3 is TGCAGCGGAAGGAACACCGGGGAGCTGTTTTTT.

The V call is TRBV18, the J call TRBJ2-7; TRBD1 agrees at 7 bases. V was clipped by 6 bases and J by 3 bases; unmatched bases: 8. Germline CDR1 and CDR2: KGHSH and LQKENI. The length of the CDR3 is 14 residues. CDR3 amino acids: CASSAGTAGYEQYF. The CDR3, as DNA: TGTGCCAGCTCGGCCGGGACAGCAGGCTACGAGCAGTACTTC.

The V call is TRBV6-6, the J call TRBJ1-5; 9 bases agree with TRBD1. The V segment lost 10 bases and the J segment 4 bases; nucleotides outside the gene matches: 5. CDR1 MNHNY and CDR2 SVGAGI come from the germline V gene (reference sequence). The length of the CDR3 is 13 residues. The CDR3 bases are TGTGCCACAGGGACAGGGCAAAATCAGCCCCAGCATTTT. Translated: CATGTGQNQPQHF.

This clonotype turned up a few times. The chain carries TRBV5-5 and TRBJ2-5, with 8 bases that match TRBD1. Germline lookup yields CDR1 SGHKS and CDR2 YYEKEE (reference sequence). V lost 4 bases, J lost 2 bases, and 4 bases stayed unmatched. This CDR3 has 14 residues. The CDR3 protein is CASSPTGAQETQYF. In DNA, the CDR3 is TGTGCCAGCAGCCCGACAGGGGCTCAAGAGACCCAGTACTTC.

This clonotype was observed at least ten times. J is TRBJ2-2 and V is TRBV6-5; 10 nucleotides align to TRBD1. CDR3 length equals 15 residues. V lost 4 bases and J lost 5; bases outside the gene matches: 4. CDR1 MNHEY and CDR2 SVGAGI come from the germline V gene. In nucleotides, the CDR3 is TGTGCCAGCAGTTTCCCGGGACAGGGGACCGGGGAGCTGTTTTTT. Its translation is CASSFPGQGTGELFF.

The chain carries TRBV4-3 and TRBJ1-1; D gene unclear. CDR1 is LGHNA and CDR2 is YSLEER in the germline V gene. V was shortened by 2 bases and J by 6 bases, with 13 bases between the two germline ends. The CDR3 totals 14 residues. The CDR3 bases are TGCGCCAGCAGCCAAAACCCCGCGGGCGCTGAAGCTTTCTTT. Residues: CASSQNPAGAEAFF.

This clonotype was recorded at least ten times. The CDR3 loop reads CASSLLARKAFF. The CDR3 coding sequence is TGTGCCAGCAGTTTGCTAGCTAGGAAAGCTTTCTTT. The J gene is TRBJ1-1, the V gene TRBV12-3 or TRBV12-4; D is unresolved. This CDR3 is 12 amino acids long. V was shortened by 3 bases and J by 9 bases, with 11 bases between the two germline ends.

This clonotype was observed at least ten times. The junction shows a germline mismatch at one end, possibly a read error. The chain is built from TRBV5-1 and TRBJ1-2, with 9 bases that match TRBD1. This CDR3 comprises 18 residues. Germline V gene sequence: CDR1 SGHRS, CDR2 YFSETQ. CDR3 sequence: CASSFPRTGEGSDYGYTF. For the CDR3, the DNA is TGCGCCAGCAGTTTCCCACGGACAGGGGAGGGGAGCGACTATGGCTATACCTTC.

This clonotype was counted at least ten times. This chain connects TRBV5-1 to TRBJ2-3; tentatively, D is TRBD1 or TRBD2 (5 bases each). CDR3 length: 15 residues. Trimming removed 5 bases from V and 0 bases from J, with 13 bases in between. Germline CDR1 is SGHRS and CDR2 is YFSETQ. The CDR3 sequence is CASSLQGPSTDTQYF. The CDR3 DNA follows: TGCGCCAGCAGTCTCCAGGGACCCAGCACAGATACGCAGTATTTT.